Listed below are T cell receptor beta chains from one sample, sequenced in a study of T cell responses to AZD1222 COVID-19 vaccine. Profiled with immunoSEQ multiplex PCR; TCRdb holds only in-frame clones, not every one. The data hold nearly 90,000 clones, with approximately 85% observed a single time. The sample here was peripheral blood, taken on day 0 of AZD1222 vaccination. The receptor source for this set is an adult in good health. CDR3s include the opening cysteine and the closing phenylalanine or tryptophan. The D gene is left open where the match is weak.

cdr3_aa,d_call,v_call,j_call
CASSVDHLAGVRYEQYF,TRBD2,TRBV9,TRBJ2-7
CASSMQGKKNIQYF,NA,TRBV19,TRBJ2-4
CASSLGRLAGGRAGELFF,TRBD2,TRBV7-2,TRBJ2-2
CASSKTEPRTEYQETQYF,NA,TRBV21-1,TRBJ2-5
CASSPTFGTEAFF,NA,TRBV5-4,TRBJ1-1
CAISDSYSGEDYGYTF,NA,TRBV10-3,TRBJ1-2
CASSILAGGNEQFF,TRBD2,TRBV19,TRBJ2-1
CASSFGTGLGGYTF,TRBD1,TRBV7-2,TRBJ1-2
CASSFENNYGYTF,NA,TRBV28,TRBJ1-2
CATSARGNHNQPQHF,NA,TRBV24-1,TRBJ1-5
CASSWDREYGYTF,TRBD1,TRBV5-6,TRBJ1-2
CAWSESVNYGYTF,NA,TRBV30,TRBJ1-2
CASSEAGSGRETQYF,NA,TRBV2,TRBJ2-5
CASSTGFGGGQPQHF,NA,TRBV19,TRBJ1-5
CASSPQGVGQPQHF,TRBD1,TRBV5-1,TRBJ1-5
CASSPGQGNEQFF,NA,TRBV5-4,TRBJ2-1
CASSQGDGMNTEAFF,NA,TRBV11-1,TRBJ1-1
CAWNDRKKLFF,NA,TRBV30,TRBJ1-4
CASSLYGVGTGELFF,NA,TRBV27,TRBJ2-2
CASAQMQETQYF,NA,TRBV12-3/TRBV12-4,TRBJ2-5
CASSLMGYEQYF,NA,TRBV27,TRBJ2-7
CASSLPSDLNYGYTF,NA,TRBV28,TRBJ1-2